The next 25 T cell receptor beta chains were all read from a single sample in a study of tumor and adjacent non-tumor tissue in lung cancer. TCRbeta libraries were built with three rounds of nested PCR, modified from ARM-PCR. Via MiXCR, TCRdb re-called the multiplex PCR reads, giving one row per CDR3 protein. The repertoire has roughly 140,000 distinct CDR3 sequences, roughly 66% of them found once; the top ten carry around a sixth. The template was RNA from unsorted bulk tissue. Sample: lung tumor tissue. These receptors originate from a man between 60 and 75 years old with small cell lung cancer.

This chain joins TRBV20-1 and TRBJ2-3, with D tentatively TRBD2 (6 bases). The CDR3 spans 16 residues. V lost 6 bases and J 4 bases, leaving 23 bases between the germline ends. CDR1 is DFQATT, CDR2 SNEGSKA, per germline (reference sequence). As DNA, the CDR3 is TGCAGTGCCCACCCCTTTCGCGGGAAAAGCGCAGATACGCAGTATTTT. It is translated as CSAHPFRGKSADTQYF.

The chain is built from TRBV30 and TRBJ1-5; no firm D call. Germline-derived CDR1 and CDR2 are GTSNPN and SVGIG (reference sequence). The CDR3 is 15 residues long. Deletions cut 0 bases from V and 2 bases from J, with 11 bases between. CDR3 DNA: TGTGCCTGGAGTGTAGGCACTTTCGGCAATCAGCCCCAGCATTTT. This sequence encodes CAWSVGTFGNQPQHF.

This chain connects TRBV29-1 to TRBJ2-3; no reliable D call. Germline values: CDR1 SQVTM, CDR2 ANQGSEA. The CDR3 has 11 amino acids. CDR3 DNA sequence: TGCAACGTAGGGCTCAGGGATACGCAGTATTTT. Residues: CNVGLRDTQYF.

This clonotype occurred once. Since no conserved phenylalanine or tryptophan closes the CDR3, a read error is the likely cause. The limits of the CDR3 on the DNA are not certain, so only TCRdb's listed CDR3 is given. This sequence joins TRBV4-1 and TRBJ2-1; the DNA was not used to check the table's D call, TRBD2. The CDR3 has 14 amino acids, counting both end residues. Germline values: CDR1 MGHRA, CDR2 YSYEKL. CDR3 sequence reads: CASSLSETSNEQLL.

With regard to this clonotype: A much bigger clone sits one base away, suggesting this may be a read error. The rearrangement links TRBV5-6 to TRBJ1-2; D is undetermined. CDR1 and CDR2 (germline): SGHDT, YYEEEE. The CDR3 has 13 residues. In DNA, the CDR3 is TGTGCCAGCAGCTTGGGGGGAAACTATGACTACACCTTC. Its protein is CASSLGGNYDYTF.

This clonotype was counted between two and nine times. The rearrangement links TRBV18 to TRBJ2-1; no reliable D call. The CDR3 has 14 residues. Germline CDR1 KGHSH, CDR2 LQKENI. V was pared by 3 bases and J by 0 bases, with 6 bases between. CDR3 sequence reads: CASSPPGSYNEQFF. Here the CDR3 DNA reads TGTGCCAGCTCACCCCCTGGCTCCTACAATGAGCAGTTCTTC.

The table lists this clonotype with a few counts. The chain is built from TRBV28 and TRBJ2-1, with D unclear. Germline loops: CDR1 MDHEN, CDR2 SYDVKM. V was pared by 6 bases and J by 8 bases, with 11 bases between. CDR3 length equals 12 residues. The CDR3 spells CASRVGRDEQFF. The DNA of the CDR3 is TGTGCCAGCAGAGTTGGACGGGATGAGCAGTTCTTC.

J is TRBJ1-5 and V is TRBV5-1, with D tentatively TRBD1 (6 bases). CDR1 is SGHRS, CDR2 YFSETQ, per germline. V was pared by 0 bases and J by 7 bases, with 14 bases between. The CDR3 is 15 amino acids. The CDR3 nucleotides read TGCGCCAGCAGCTTGGAAGGGGGGCGAGGGCAGCCCCAGCATTTT. It encodes CASSLEGGRGQPQHF.

The chain links TRBV28 to TRBJ2-5, with D perhaps TRBD2 (5 bases). The CDR3 totals 12 residues. Germline V gene lookup returns CDR1 MDHEN and CDR2 SYDVKM. The CDR3 protein is CATGIPQETQYF. In DNA, the CDR3 is TGTGCTACGGGAATCCCCCAAGAGACCCAGTACTTC.

About this clonotype itself: Lacking the conserved final phenylalanine or tryptophan, this CDR3 likely reflects a read error. It is unclear where the CDR3 begins or ends on the DNA, so no DNA is shown, and the CDR3 is as TCRdb lists it. V gene TRBV11-2 combines with J gene TRBJ2-1. The CDR3 is 15 residues long, ends included. Germline V CDR1 and CDR2: SGHAT, FQNNGV. CDR3 region: CASSLVGLTLNDEFY.

As to this clonotype: The junction does not match germline at one end; this may be a read error. The rearrangement uses TRBV6-6 and TRBJ2-7, with D unresolved. CDR1 MNHNY and CDR2 SVGAGI come from the germline V gene (reference sequence). The CDR3 is 12 amino acids. The CDR3 DNA reads as TGTGCCAGCAAAAGCGAAACCTACGAGCAACACTTC. Translating it yields CASKSETYEQHF.

Worth noting for this clonotype: The junction and the germline gene differ at one end; a read error may be behind it. The chain uses TRBV20-1 and TRBJ2-5; 8 nucleotides line up with TRBD2. The germline gives CDR1 DFQATT, CDR2 SNEGSKA (reference sequence). The CDR3 runs 16 residues. CDR3 amino acids: CSALPETSGFQKTQYF. The CDR3 DNA follows: TGCAGTGCTCTCCCGGAAACTAGCGGCTTCCAAAAGACCCAGTACTTC.

The J gene is TRBJ2-1, the V gene TRBV6-5, with TRBD2 matching 8 bases. Unmatched junction bases numbered 6, after V lost 1 base and J lost 7 bases. This CDR3 has 15 amino acids. Germline V gene data show CDR1 as MNHEY and CDR2 as SVGAGI. CDR3 bases: TGTGCCAGCAGTTACTTGAGGACTAGCATGAATGAGCAGTTCTTC. Its translation is CASSYLRTSMNEQFF.

As regards this clonotype: Germline is not matched at one junction end, which may reflect a read error. The chain is built from TRBV11-1 and TRBJ2-1; 7 bases fit TRBD2. The CDR3 length is 15 residues. CDR1 and CDR2 (germline): SGHAT, FQDESV (reference sequence). This chain's CDR3 is CVSSTRQRGNNDQFF. The CDR3 coding sequence is TGTGTCAGCAGCACCCGACAGCGGGGCAACAATGACCAGTTCTTC.

This chain joins TRBV11-2 and TRBJ1-1; 8 bases are shared with TRBD1. V was clipped by 6 bases and J by 7 bases; unmatched bases: 4. The germline V gene has CDR1 SGHAT and CDR2 FQNNGV. The CDR3 is made up of 12 amino acids. CDR3 sequence reads: CASSSGGHEAFF. For the CDR3, the DNA is TGTGCCAGCAGTTCAGGGGGCCATGAAGCTTTCTTT.

With respect to this clonotype: A much larger clone lies one base from this, so it may be a read error. The V gene is TRBV6-1, the J gene TRBJ1-1, with D possibly matching TRBD1 (6 bases). Germline lookup yields CDR1 MNHNS and CDR2 SASEGT. V lost 2 bases to trimming and J lost 6 bases, with 16 bases between them. The CDR3 has 15 amino acids. CDR3: CASSELGSGGAEAFF. The CDR3 bases are TGTGCCAGCAGTGAACTGGGGAGTGGGGGCGCTGAAGCTTTCTTT.

Turning to this clonotype: Here the CDR3 omits its conserved ending phenylalanine or tryptophan, so a read error is the likely source. The chain links TRBV6-5 to TRBJ1-1; no definite D call. Germline CDR1 and CDR2: MNHEY and SVGAGI. This CDR3 region has 14 residues. The CDR3 DNA is TGTGCCAGCAGTTACTCAGCGGGCGGCACTGGAGCTTTCTTA. Translating gives CASSYSAGGTGAFL.

This clonotype was found once. A read error may account for a junction end that differs from germline. V and J are TRBV5-6 and TRBJ1-2, with D maybe TRBD1 (6 bases). The length of the CDR3 is 16 residues. CDR1 is SGHDT and CDR2 is YYEEEE in the germline V gene. The CDR3 DNA reads as TGTGACAGCAGCTCCATTCCGCCGGACAGCCGTGATGGCTACACCTTC. It yields the protein CDSSSIPPDSRDGYTF.

Points on this clonotype: A much larger clone is a single base away; this may be a read error. The rearrangement uses TRBV20-1 and TRBJ2-4; the D gene is possibly TRBD2 (6 bases). Trimming took off 8 bases at V and 0 bases at J, with 23 bases between the two ends. The CDR3 has 17 amino acids. Germline assignment: CDR1 DFQATT and CDR2 SNEGSKA (reference sequence). CDR3 protein: CSSTTPGAGLAKNIQYF. CDR3 nucleotides: TGCAGTAGCACCACCCCCGGAGCGGGCTTAGCCAAAAACATTCAGTACTTC.

Worth noting for this clonotype: Since the CDR3 does not end with the conserved phenylalanine or tryptophan, this likely comes from a read error. The V call is TRBV5-1, the J call TRBJ2-2, with TRBD1 matching over 8 bases. Unmatched junction bases numbered 2, after V lost 7 bases and J lost 6 bases. This CDR3 has 12 residues. Germline CDR1 is SGHRS and CDR2 is YFSETQ. The CDR3 sequence: CASDRGAGELFL. The CDR3 nucleotides are TGCGCCAGCGACAGGGGTGCCGGGGAGCTGTTTTTA.

As regards this clonotype: A much bigger clone sits one base away, suggesting this may be a read error. The V and J genes are TRBV6-6 and TRBJ2-7; D is undetermined. This CDR3 has 12 residues. V was cut by 7 bases and J by 5 bases, with 12 bases left in between. Germline V gene data show CDR1 as MNHNY and CDR2 as SVGAGI (reference sequence). CDR3 sequence: CASNGILDEQYF. CDR3 coding DNA: TGTGCCAGCAATGGGATCTTGGACGAGCAGTACTTC.

This clonotype was seen a handful of times. This clone may be a read error of a much larger clone one base away. The final CDR3 position lacks the conserved phenylalanine or tryptophan, pointing to a likely read error. The chain joins TRBV12-3 or TRBV12-4 to TRBJ2-6, with no clear D. Trimming shortened V by 1 base and J by 2 bases, and 9 bases separated the two germline ends. The CDR3 has 16 residues. CDR3 bases: TGTGCCAGCAGTTTAGGATTCGGACCTGGGGCCAACGTCCTGACTTCC. Translated, it gives CASSLGFGPGANVLTS.

This chain joins TRBV6-1 and TRBJ1-5; TRBD1 aligns across 7 bases. CDR3 length: 15 amino acids. CDR1 is MNHNS and CDR2 is SASEGT in the germline V gene. The CDR3 sequence is CAGSRTGRGHQPQHF. In DNA, the CDR3 is TGTGCTGGCTCCAGGACAGGTCGGGGTCATCAGCCCCAGCATTTT.

The chain uses TRBV6-5 and TRBJ2-1; 8 bases are shared with TRBD2. V trimming: 0 bases; J trimming: 15 bases; junction bases outside the gene matches: 25. Germline V gene data show CDR1 as MNHEY and CDR2 as SVGAGI. CDR3 length: 19 residues. CDR3 nucleotide sequence: TGTGCCAGCAGTTACTCGATATTTGCGGGAGGCCCCATTGACGATAAGCTGTTCTTC. It is translated as CASSYSIFAGGPIDDKLFF.

Of note for this clonotype: Given a much more abundant clone one base away, this may be a read error. As DNA, the CDR3 is TGTGCCAGCAACCAAGATCTTGAGAGTGAAGCTTTCTTT. Encoded protein: CASNQDLESEAFF. This rearrangement joins TRBV14 to TRBJ1-1; D unresolved. Germline V lookup: CDR1 SGHDN, CDR2 FVKESK. CDR3 length equals 13 residues.